This TCR beta chain was identified during a study of blood T cell repertoires in COVID-19. Study details: Whether acute or convalescent, the COVID-19 samples came from the United States, Italy and Spain. PBMCs, B-cell-depleted T cells, or T cells were the source of the cDNA or gDNA that made up the material.

As processed by the authors: Scientists estimated how many nucleated cells there were by amplifying reference gene primers. Clones were read by immunoSEQ multiplex PCR, and TCRdb kept only the in-frame ones, dropping some. V and J calls and clone size are as listed in that table; D and trimming were resolved from the DNA. Of some 26,000 clones listed, around nine tenths are singletons. Germline loops: CDR1 LGHDT, CDR2 YNNKEL (reference sequence). The V end was cut by 4 bases, the J end by 2 bases, with 27 bases between. This CDR3 has 19 residues. The sequenced sample was peripheral blood. V gene TRBV3-1 (or the pseudogene TRBV3-2) combines with J gene TRBJ2-7, with D possibly being TRBD2 (6 bases). The clonotype comes from a human donor with active COVID-19. The donor label of this sample is uncertain. The CDR3 is CASSRQPVLRDFQPYEQYF. The DNA for the CDR3 is TGTGCCAGCAGCCGCCAACCCGTCCTCCGGGACTTCCAACCCTACGAGCAGTACTTC.